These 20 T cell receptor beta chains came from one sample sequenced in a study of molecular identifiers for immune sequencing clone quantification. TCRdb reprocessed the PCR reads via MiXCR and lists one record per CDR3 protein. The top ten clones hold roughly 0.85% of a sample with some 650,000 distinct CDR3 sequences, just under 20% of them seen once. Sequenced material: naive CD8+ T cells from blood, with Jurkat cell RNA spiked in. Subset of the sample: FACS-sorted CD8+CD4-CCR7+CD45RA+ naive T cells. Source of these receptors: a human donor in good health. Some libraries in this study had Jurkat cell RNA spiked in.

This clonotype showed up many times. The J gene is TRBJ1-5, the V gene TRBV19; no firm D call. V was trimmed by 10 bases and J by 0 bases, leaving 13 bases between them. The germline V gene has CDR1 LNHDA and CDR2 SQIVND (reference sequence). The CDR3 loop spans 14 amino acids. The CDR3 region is CATTGWDSNQPQHF. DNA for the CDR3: TGTGCCACCACTGGTTGGGATAGCAATCAGCCCCAGCATTTT. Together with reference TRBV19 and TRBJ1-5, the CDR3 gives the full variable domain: DGGITQSPKYLFRKEGQNVTLSCEQNLNHDAMYWYRQDPGQGLRLIYYSQIVNDFQKGDIAEGYSVSREKKESFPLTVTSAQKNPTAFYLCATTGWDSNQPQHFGDGTRLSIL.

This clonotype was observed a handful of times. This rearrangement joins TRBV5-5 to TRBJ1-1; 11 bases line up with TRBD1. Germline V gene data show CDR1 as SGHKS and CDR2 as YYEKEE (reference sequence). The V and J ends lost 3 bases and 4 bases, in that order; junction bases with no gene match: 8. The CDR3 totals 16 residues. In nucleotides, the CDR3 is TGTGCCAGCAGCTGGGACAGGGGGTTAGGGAGCACTGAAGCTTTCTTT. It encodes CASSWDRGLGSTEAFF.

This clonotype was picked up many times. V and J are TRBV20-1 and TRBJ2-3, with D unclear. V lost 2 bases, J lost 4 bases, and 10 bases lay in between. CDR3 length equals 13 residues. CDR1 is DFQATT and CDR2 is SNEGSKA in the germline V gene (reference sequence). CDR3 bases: TGCAGTGCTAGATCCAGTAGGGCAGATACGCAGTATTTT. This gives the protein CSARSSRADTQYF.

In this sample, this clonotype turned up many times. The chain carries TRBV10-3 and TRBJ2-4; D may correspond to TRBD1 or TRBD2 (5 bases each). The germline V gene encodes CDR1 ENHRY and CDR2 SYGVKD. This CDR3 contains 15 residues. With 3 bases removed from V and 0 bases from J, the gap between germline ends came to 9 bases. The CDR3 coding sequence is TGTGCCATCAGTGACACAGGACTAGCCAAAAACATTCAGTACTTC. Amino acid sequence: CAISDTGLAKNIQYF.

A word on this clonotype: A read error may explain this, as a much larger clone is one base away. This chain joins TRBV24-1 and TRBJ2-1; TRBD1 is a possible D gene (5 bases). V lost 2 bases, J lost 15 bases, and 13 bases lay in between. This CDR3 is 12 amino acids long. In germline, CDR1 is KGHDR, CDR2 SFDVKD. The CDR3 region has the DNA TGTGCCACCAGTGATTCCTTGAACAGGCGGTTCTTC. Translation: CATSDSLNRRFF.

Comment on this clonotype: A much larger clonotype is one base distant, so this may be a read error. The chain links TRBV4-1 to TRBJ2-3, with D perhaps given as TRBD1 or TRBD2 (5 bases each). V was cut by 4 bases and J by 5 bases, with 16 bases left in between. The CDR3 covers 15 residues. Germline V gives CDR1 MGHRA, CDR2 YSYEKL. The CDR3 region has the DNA TGCGCCAGCAGCCGAGTCGGGGCTGATGGAGATACGCAGTATTTT. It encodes CASSRVGADGDTQYF.

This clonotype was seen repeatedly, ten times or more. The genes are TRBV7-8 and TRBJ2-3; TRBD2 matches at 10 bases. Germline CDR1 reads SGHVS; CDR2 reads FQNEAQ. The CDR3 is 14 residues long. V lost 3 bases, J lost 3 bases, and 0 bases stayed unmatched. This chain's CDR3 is CASSFSGGTDTQYF. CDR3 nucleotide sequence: TGTGCCAGCAGCTTTAGCGGGGGGACAGATACGCAGTATTTT.

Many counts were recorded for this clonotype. The DNA for the CDR3 is TGTGCCAGCAGCCTGGCGGGGTACACCGGGGAGCTGTTTTTT. This gives the protein CASSLAGYTGELFF. This chain links TRBV5-4 with TRBJ2-2; possible D gene TRBD2, 6 bases. The ends were cut back, 4 bases at V and 3 bases at J, with 10 bases in the middle. CDR3 length equals 14 residues. CDR1 is SGHNT and CDR2 is YYREEE in the germline V gene (reference sequence).

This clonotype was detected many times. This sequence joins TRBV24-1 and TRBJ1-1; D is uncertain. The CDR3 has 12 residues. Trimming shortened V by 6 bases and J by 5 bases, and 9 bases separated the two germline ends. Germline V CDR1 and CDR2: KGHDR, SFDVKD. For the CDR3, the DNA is TGTGCCACCAGTCTTACGGGGACTGAAGCTTTCTTT. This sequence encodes CATSLTGTEAFF.

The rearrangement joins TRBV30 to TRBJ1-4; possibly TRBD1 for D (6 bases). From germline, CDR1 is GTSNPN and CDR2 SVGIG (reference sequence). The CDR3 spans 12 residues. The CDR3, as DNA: TGTGCTCAGGACAGCCTAAATGAAAAACTGTTTTTT. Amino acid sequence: CAQDSLNEKLFF.

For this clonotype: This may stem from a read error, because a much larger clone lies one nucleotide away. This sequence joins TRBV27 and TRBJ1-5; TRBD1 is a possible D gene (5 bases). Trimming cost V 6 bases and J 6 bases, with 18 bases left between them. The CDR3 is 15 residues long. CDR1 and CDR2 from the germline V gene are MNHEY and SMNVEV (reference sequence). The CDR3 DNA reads TGTGCCAGCAGCATGTCAGGGTCTGACGGTCAGCCCCAGCATTTT. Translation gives CASSMSGSDGQPQHF.

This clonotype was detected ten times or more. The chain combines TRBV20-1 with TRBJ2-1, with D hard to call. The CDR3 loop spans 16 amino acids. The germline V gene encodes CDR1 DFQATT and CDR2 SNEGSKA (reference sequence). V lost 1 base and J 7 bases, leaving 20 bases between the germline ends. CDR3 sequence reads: CSARAELPTVPNEQFF. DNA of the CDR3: TGCAGTGCTAGAGCGGAATTACCAACAGTCCCAAATGAGCAGTTCTTC.

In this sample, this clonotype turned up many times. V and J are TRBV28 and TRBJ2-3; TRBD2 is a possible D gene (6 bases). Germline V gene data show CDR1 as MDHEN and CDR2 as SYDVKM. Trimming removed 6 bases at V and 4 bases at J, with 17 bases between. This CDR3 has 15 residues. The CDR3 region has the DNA TGTGCCAGCAGGGTAGGCCTAGCGCTCGCAGATACGCAGTATTTT. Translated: CASRVGLALADTQYF.

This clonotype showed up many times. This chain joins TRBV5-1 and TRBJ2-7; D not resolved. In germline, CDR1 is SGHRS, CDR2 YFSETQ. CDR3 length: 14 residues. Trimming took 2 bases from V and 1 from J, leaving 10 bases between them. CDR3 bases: TGCGCCAGCAGCTTTGCCGACCAATCCTACGAGCAGTACTTC. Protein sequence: CASSFADQSYEQYF.

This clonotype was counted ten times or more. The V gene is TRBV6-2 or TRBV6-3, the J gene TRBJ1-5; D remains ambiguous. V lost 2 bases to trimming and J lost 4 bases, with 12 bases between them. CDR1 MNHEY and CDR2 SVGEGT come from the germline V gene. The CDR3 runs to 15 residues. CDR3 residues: CASSYIGIGNQPQHF. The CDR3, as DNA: TGTGCCAGCAGTTACATTGGGATCGGTAATCAGCCCCAGCATTTT.

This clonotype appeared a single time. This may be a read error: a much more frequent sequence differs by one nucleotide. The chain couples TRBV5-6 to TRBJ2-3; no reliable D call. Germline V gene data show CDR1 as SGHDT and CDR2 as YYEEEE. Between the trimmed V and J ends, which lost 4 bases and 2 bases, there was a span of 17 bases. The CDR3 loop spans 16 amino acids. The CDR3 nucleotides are TGTGCCAGCAGCCCCACCCCGGACGACTCCACAGATACGCAGTATTTT. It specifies CASSPTPDDSTDTQYF. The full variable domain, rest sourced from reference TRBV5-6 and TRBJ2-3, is DAGVTQSPTHLIKTRGQQVTLRCSPKSGHDTVSWYQQALGQGPQFIFQYYEEEERQRGNFPDRFSGHQFPNYSSELNVNALLLGDSALYLCASSPTPDDSTDTQYFGPGTRLTVL.

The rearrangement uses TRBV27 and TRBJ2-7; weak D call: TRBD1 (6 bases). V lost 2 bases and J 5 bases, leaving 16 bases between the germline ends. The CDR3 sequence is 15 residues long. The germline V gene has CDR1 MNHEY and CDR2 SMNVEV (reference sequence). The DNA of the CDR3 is TGTGCCAGCAGTTTAGGGACACAAGGTCTTAACGAGCAGTACTTC. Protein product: CASSLGTQGLNEQYF.

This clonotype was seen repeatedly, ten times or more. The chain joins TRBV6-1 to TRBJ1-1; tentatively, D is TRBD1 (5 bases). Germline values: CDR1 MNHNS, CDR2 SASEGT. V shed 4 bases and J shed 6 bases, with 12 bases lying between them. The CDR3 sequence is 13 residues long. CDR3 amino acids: CASSVYRWAEAFF. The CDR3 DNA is TGTGCCAGCAGTGTTTACAGGTGGGCTGAAGCTTTCTTT.

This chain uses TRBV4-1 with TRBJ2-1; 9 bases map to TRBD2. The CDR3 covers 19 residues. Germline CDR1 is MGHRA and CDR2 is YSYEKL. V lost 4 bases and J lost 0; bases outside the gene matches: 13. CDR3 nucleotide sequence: TGCGCCAGCAGCCCTCGCGGTAGCGGGGGTTCGAGCTCCTACAATGAGCAGTTCTTC. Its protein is CASSPRGSGGSSSYNEQFF.

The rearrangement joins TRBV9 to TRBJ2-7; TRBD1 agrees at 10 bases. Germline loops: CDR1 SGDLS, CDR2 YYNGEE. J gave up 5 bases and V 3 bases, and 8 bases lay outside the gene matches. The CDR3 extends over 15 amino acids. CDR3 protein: CASSAPGQGSNEQYF. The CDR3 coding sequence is TGTGCCAGCAGCGCACCGGGACAGGGGTCGAACGAGCAGTACTTC.